This TCR beta chain stems from a study of blood T cell repertoires in COVID-19. Study summary: The samples span acute and convalescent COVID-19 from the United States, Italy and Spain. The analysed material was cDNA or gDNA that came from T cells, B-cell-depleted T cells, or PBMCs.

As processed by the authors: By means of reference gene primer amplification, nucleated cell counts were estimated. Profiled with immunoSEQ multiplex PCR; TCRdb holds only in-frame clones, not every one. V and J calls and clone size are given by that table; D and trimming were obtained from the DNA. Of roughly 43,000 clones listed, approximately 88% are singletons. The CDR3 extends over 19 amino acids. V shed 4 bases and J 4 bases; nucleotides not matched to a gene: 18. CDR1 is MDHEN and CDR2 is SYDVKM in the germline V gene. The J gene is TRBJ2-3, the V gene TRBV28; 9 positions match TRBD1. The source of this sequence is a human donor in a cohort sampled during active COVID-19. Sequenced sample: peripheral blood. The CDR3 here is CASSSEQGADSFRSDTQYF. The CDR3 DNA reads as TGTGCCAGCAGTTCCGAACAGGGGGCGGATAGTTTCCGTTCAGATACGCAGTATTTT.